The rows below give T cell receptor beta chains drawn from one sample of a study of T cells after yellow fever vaccination. TCRdb re-derived calls from the 5' RACE reads in MiXCR, one entry per CDR3 protein. This table holds roughly 180,000 distinct CDR3 sequences, 5.5% to 8% found once. Sequencing used CD4+ T cells sorted from PBMCs, obtained on the day of the first yellow fever vaccination. These receptors were collected from a man between 18 and 29 years old who received the YFV17D yellow fever vaccine. The CDR3 runs from the conserved cysteine through the conserved F or W. Each record gives: clone size, J gene, V gene, D gene, CDR3 DNA, CDR3 protein. D genes are given only for firm matches. Only part of the rows carry a size: once, few, many, or a class if the clone is expanded.

>many|TRBJ2-5|TRBV12-3/TRBV12-4|TRBD2
TGTGCCAGCAGTCCCCGACTAGCGGGGGCCGGGGAAGAGACCCAGTACTTC
CASSPRLAGAGEETQYF
>many|TRBJ1-5|TRBV20-1|TRBD1
TGCAGTGCTAGAGAAAGGGACAGGTTCAATCAGCCCCAGCATTTT
CSARERDRFNQPQHF
>many|TRBJ2-7|TRBV7-3|TRBD1
TGTGCCAGCTCCGGGACAGGGGAGTACGAGCAGTACTTC
CASSGTGEYEQYF
>many|TRBJ1-2|TRBV20-1|TRBD1
TGCAGTGCTAGAGAGGGACAGAACTATGGCTACACCTTC
CSAREGQNYGYTF
>NA|TRBJ1-5|TRBV5-1|NA
TGCGCCAGCAGCTTGAACGGGGAATCTGCTCAGCCCCAGCATTTT
CASSLNGESAQPQHF
>many|TRBJ1-1|TRBV5-6|TRBD1
TGTGCCAGCAGCTCCCCGGGACAGGGGAACACTGAAGCTTTCTTT
CASSSPGQGNTEAFF
>NA|TRBJ2-6|TRBV20-1|NA
TGCAGTGCCAGGCATTGGACTGTCAACGGGGCCAACGTCCTGACTTTC
CSARHWTVNGANVLTF
>many|TRBJ2-7|TRBV9|NA
TGTGCCAGCAGCGTAGCTTTGGGCGAGCAGTACTTC
CASSVALGEQYF
>many|TRBJ2-3|TRBV20-1|NA
TGCAGTGCTCCACGGACAGCAGACACAGATACGCAGTATTTT
CSAPRTADTDTQYF
>few|TRBJ2-4|TRBV6-2/TRBV6-3|NA
TGTGCCAGCAGCCTATCCTCTTTAGCACCCAAAAACATTCAGTACTTC
CASSLSSLAPKNIQYF
>few|TRBJ2-1|TRBV12-3/TRBV12-4|NA
TGTGCCAGCAGACCCGAGAATAGAGGGGGCAATGAGCAGTTCTTC
CASRPENRGGNEQFF
>few|TRBJ2-3|TRBV3-1|NA
TGTGCCAGCAGCCAAGATCTCGGGGCCGCCACAGATACGCAGTATTTT
CASSQDLGAATDTQYF
>NA|TRBJ1-2|TRBV5-1|TRBD1
TGCGCCAGCAGCCCGACAGGGGAAAACTATGGCTACACCTTC
CASSPTGENYGYTF
>NA|TRBJ2-1|TRBV5-1|NA
TGCGCCAGTAGCATGACTAGTACGGCTGAGCAGTTCTTC
CASSMTSTAEQFF
>many|TRBJ1-1|TRBV6-1|TRBD1
TGTGCCAGCAGTGAGCCTGCCGGGACAGGGTGGAGTGAAGCTTTCTTT
CASSEPAGTGWSEAFF
>few|TRBJ2-5|TRBV5-1|TRBD2
TGCGCCAGCAGGCCGTGGAGCGGGGGGGCCGGGACCCAGTACTTC
CASRPWSGGAGTQYF
>NA|TRBJ2-6|TRBV19|NA
TGTGCCAGTAGTACAGGGTTCTCTGGGGCCAACGTCCTGACTTTC
CASSTGFSGANVLTF
>few|TRBJ1-5|TRBV7-3|NA
TGTGCCAGCAGCTCCCTCGCAGGGCAGCCCCAGCATTTT
CASSSLAGQPQHF
>many|TRBJ1-4|TRBV28|TRBD1
TGTGCCAGCAGTTCCGACAGGGGAGATGAAAAACTGTTTTTT
CASSSDRGDEKLFF
>few|TRBJ2-1|TRBV12-3/TRBV12-4|NA
TGTGCCAGCAGTTCACAGAACCCAAGCGAGGGGATATTTCCCCAGCAGTTCTTC
CASSSQNPSEGIFPQQFF